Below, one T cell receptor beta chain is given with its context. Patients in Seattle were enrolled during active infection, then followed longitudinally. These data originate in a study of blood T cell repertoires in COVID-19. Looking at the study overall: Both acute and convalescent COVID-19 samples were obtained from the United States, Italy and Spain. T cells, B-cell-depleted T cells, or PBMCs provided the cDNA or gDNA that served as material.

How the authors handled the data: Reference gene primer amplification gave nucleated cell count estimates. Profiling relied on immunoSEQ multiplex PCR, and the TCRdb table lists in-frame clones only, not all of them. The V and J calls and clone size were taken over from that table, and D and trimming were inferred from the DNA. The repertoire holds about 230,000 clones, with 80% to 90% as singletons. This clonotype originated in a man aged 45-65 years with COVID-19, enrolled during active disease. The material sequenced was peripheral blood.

The CDR3 region has the DNA TGTGCCAGCAGTCCCAGACAGGTCCTTAGCAATCAGCCCCAGCATTTT. Amino acid sequence: CASSPRQVLSNQPQHF. The chain combines TRBV6-2 or TRBV6-3 with TRBJ1-5; possible D gene TRBD1, 6 bases. V lost 5 bases and J 0 bases, leaving 14 bases between the germline ends. Germline V gene lookup returns CDR1 MNHEY and CDR2 SVGEGT. CDR3 size: 16 residues.